These T cell receptor beta chains were read from a single sample in a study of beta chain features in type 1 diabetes. The protocol was immunoSEQ multiplex PCR, while the TCRdb copy is restricted to in-frame clones and leaves out a portion. The data show 250,000 to 350,000 clones, 11% seen once. Input material: naive CD4+ T cells from blood. These receptors all stem from a woman aged 25 to 45 in good health. CDR3s include the opening cysteine and the closing phenylalanine or tryptophan. Each record gives: V gene, clone size, J gene, D gene, CDR3 protein, CDR3 DNA. The D gene is left open where the match is weak. Where a row states a size, it is once, few, many or the class of an expanded clone; other rows omit it.

V gene: TRBV5-1; clone size: .; J gene: TRBJ1-1; D gene: .; CDR3 protein: CASSPGENTEAFF; CDR3 DNA: TGCGCCAGCAGCCCCGGAGAGAACACTGAAGCTTTCTTT
V gene: TRBV4-2; clone size: few; J gene: TRBJ1-2; D gene: .; CDR3 protein: CASSPGGGFNYGYTF; CDR3 DNA: TGTGCCAGCAGCCCAGGTGGGGGGTTTAACTATGGCTACACCTTC
V gene: TRBV30; clone size: .; J gene: TRBJ2-3; D gene: TRBD2; CDR3 protein: CAWSVSGAGVPTDTQYF; CDR3 DNA: TGTGCCTGGAGTGTATCGGGAGCGGGAGTTCCCACAGATACGCAGTATTTT
V gene: TRBV9; clone size: few; J gene: TRBJ2-5; D gene: .; CDR3 protein: CASSVGPREETQYF; CDR3 DNA: TGTGCCAGCAGCGTCGGGCCGAGGGAAGAGACCCAGTACTTC
V gene: TRBV7-2; clone size: few; J gene: TRBJ2-2; D gene: .; CDR3 protein: CASSVDRTNTGELFF; CDR3 DNA: TGTGCCAGCAGCGTCGACAGGACGAACACCGGGGAGCTGTTTTTT
V gene: TRBV4-3; clone size: few; J gene: TRBJ2-6; D gene: .; CDR3 protein: CASSQEIGSAGGANVLTF; CDR3 DNA: TGCGCCAGCAGCCAAGAAATAGGGTCGGCGGGTGGGGCCAACGTCCTGACTTTC
V gene: TRBV28; clone size: few; J gene: TRBJ2-7; D gene: TRBD1; CDR3 protein: CASSPWDRNYYEQYF; CDR3 DNA: TGTGCCAGCAGTCCATGGGACAGGAACTACTACGAGCAGTACTTC
V gene: TRBV14; clone size: few; J gene: TRBJ1-2; D gene: TRBD1; CDR3 protein: CASSQQGAGGYTF; CDR3 DNA: TGTGCCAGCAGCCAACAGGGGGCTGGTGGCTACACCTTC
V gene: TRBV10-3; clone size: .; J gene: TRBJ1-2; D gene: .; CDR3 protein: CAISEPNYYGYTF; CDR3 DNA: TGTGCCATCAGTGAGCCCAACTACTATGGCTACACCTTC
V gene: TRBV28; clone size: .; J gene: TRBJ2-7; D gene: TRBD1; CDR3 protein: CASNTYGGQGPYEQYF; CDR3 DNA: TGTGCCAGCAACACTTATGGGGGACAGGGCCCCTACGAGCAGTACTTC
V gene: TRBV6-4; clone size: .; J gene: TRBJ2-3; D gene: .; CDR3 protein: CASSDTGDTQYF; CDR3 DNA: TGTGCCAGCAGTGACACAGGAGATACGCAGTATTTT
V gene: TRBV19; clone size: .; J gene: TRBJ2-3; D gene: TRBD2; CDR3 protein: CASSASGRARTDTQYF; CDR3 DNA: TGTGCCAGTAGTGCTAGCGGGAGGGCAAGGACAGATACGCAGTATTTT
V gene: TRBV6-5; clone size: few; J gene: TRBJ2-7; D gene: TRBD2; CDR3 protein: CASSYEASGSNEQYF; CDR3 DNA: TGTGCCAGCAGTTACGAGGCTAGCGGGAGCAACGAGCAGTACTTC
V gene: TRBV29-1; clone size: .; J gene: TRBJ2-5; D gene: TRBD1; CDR3 protein: CSVEKGALETQYF; CDR3 DNA: TGCAGCGTTGAAAAGGGGGCCCTAGAGACCCAGTACTTC
V gene: TRBV2; clone size: .; J gene: TRBJ2-7; D gene: TRBD1; CDR3 protein: CASSRDRLYEQYF; CDR3 DNA: TGTGCCAGCAGCCGGGACAGACTTTACGAGCAGTACTTC
V gene: TRBV5-1; clone size: .; J gene: TRBJ2-2; D gene: .; CDR3 protein: CASIQGPSNTGELFF; CDR3 DNA: TGCGCCAGTATACAGGGCCCCTCAAACACCGGGGAGCTGTTTTTT
V gene: TRBV7-8; clone size: few; J gene: TRBJ1-5; D gene: .; CDR3 protein: CASSIDTDEPQHF; CDR3 DNA: TGTGCCAGCAGTATAGACACCGACGAGCCCCAGCATTTT
V gene: TRBV20-1; clone size: .; J gene: TRBJ2-7; D gene: .; CDR3 protein: CSARQTYEQYF; CDR3 DNA: TGCAGTGCTAGACAGACCTACGAGCAGTACTTC
V gene: TRBV18; clone size: few; J gene: TRBJ1-2; D gene: TRBD1; CDR3 protein: CASSGTGQNYGYTF; CDR3 DNA: TGTGCCAGCTCTGGGACAGGACAAAACTATGGCTACACCTTC
V gene: TRBV27; clone size: few; J gene: TRBJ2-3; D gene: .; CDR3 protein: CASSRSDSDTQYF; CDR3 DNA: TGTGCCAGCAGTAGGTCGGACTCGGATACGCAGTATTTT
V gene: TRBV4-1; clone size: few; J gene: TRBJ1-2; D gene: TRBD1; CDR3 protein: CASSRATGDNYGYTF; CDR3 DNA: TGCGCCAGCAGCCGAGCCACAGGGGACAACTATGGCTACACCTTC
V gene: TRBV15; clone size: .; J gene: TRBJ1-3; D gene: TRBD1; CDR3 protein: CATSRRTGGFGNTIYF; CDR3 DNA: TGTGCCACCAGCAGAAGGACAGGGGGCTTCGGAAACACCATATATTTT
V gene: TRBV29-1; clone size: .; J gene: TRBJ1-1; D gene: TRBD1; CDR3 protein: CSVVDRGTEAFF; CDR3 DNA: TGCAGCGTCGTGGACAGGGGCACTGAAGCTTTCTTT
V gene: TRBV4-3; clone size: few; J gene: TRBJ2-3; D gene: .; CDR3 protein: CASSQAVLAADTQYF; CDR3 DNA: TGCGCCAGCAGCCAAGCAGTGTTGGCGGCGGATACGCAGTATTTT
V gene: TRBV29-1; clone size: few; J gene: TRBJ2-3; D gene: TRBD2; CDR3 protein: CSVAGTSGRPSTDTQYF; CDR3 DNA: TGCAGCGTGGCCGGGACTAGCGGGAGGCCAAGCACAGATACGCAGTATTTT
V gene: TRBV10-3; clone size: .; J gene: TRBJ2-7; D gene: TRBD2; CDR3 protein: CAISEAGDHYEQYF; CDR3 DNA: TGTGCCATCAGTGAGGCGGGAGACCACTACGAGCAGTACTTC
V gene: TRBV25-1; clone size: .; J gene: TRBJ1-3; D gene: .; CDR3 protein: CASTRSGAGNTIYF; CDR3 DNA: TGTGCCAGCACAAGGTCAGGGGCTGGAAACACCATATATTTT
V gene: TRBV28; clone size: .; J gene: TRBJ2-3; D gene: .; CDR3 protein: CASSFGAADTQYF; CDR3 DNA: TGTGCCAGCAGTTTTGGGGCGGCAGATACGCAGTATTTT
V gene: TRBV18; clone size: few; J gene: TRBJ2-7; D gene: TRBD2; CDR3 protein: CASSPSVAGVGYEQYF; CDR3 DNA: TGTGCCAGCTCACCATCGGTGGCGGGAGTCGGCTACGAGCAGTACTTC
V gene: TRBV13; clone size: few; J gene: TRBJ1-3; D gene: TRBD1; CDR3 protein: CASSLRSKTGGGNTIYF; CDR3 DNA: TGTGCCAGCAGCTTACGGAGTAAAACAGGGGGTGGAAACACCATATATTTT
V gene: TRBV5-4; clone size: .; J gene: TRBJ2-1; D gene: .; CDR3 protein: CASSLPDNEQFF; CDR3 DNA: TGTGCCAGCAGCTTGCCCGACAATGAGCAGTTCTTC
V gene: TRBV27; clone size: few; J gene: TRBJ1-1; D gene: .; CDR3 protein: CASSSATGNTEAFF; CDR3 DNA: TGTGCCAGCAGTTCCGCGACGGGGAACACTGAAGCTTTCTTT
V gene: TRBV10-3; clone size: few; J gene: TRBJ2-5; D gene: TRBD1; CDR3 protein: CAISDRGLETQYF; CDR3 DNA: TGTGCCATCAGTGATAGGGGGCTGGAGACCCAGTACTTC